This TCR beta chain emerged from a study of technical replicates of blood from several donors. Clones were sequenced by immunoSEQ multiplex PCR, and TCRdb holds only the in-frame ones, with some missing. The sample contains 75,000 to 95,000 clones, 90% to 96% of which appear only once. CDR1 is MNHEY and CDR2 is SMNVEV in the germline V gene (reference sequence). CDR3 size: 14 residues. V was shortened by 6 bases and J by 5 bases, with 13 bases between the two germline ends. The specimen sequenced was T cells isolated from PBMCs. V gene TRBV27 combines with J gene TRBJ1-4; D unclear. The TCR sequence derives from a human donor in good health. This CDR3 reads CASRMSRSNEKLFF. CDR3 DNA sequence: TGTGCCAGCAGAATGTCACGGTCGAATGAAAAACTGTTTTTT.